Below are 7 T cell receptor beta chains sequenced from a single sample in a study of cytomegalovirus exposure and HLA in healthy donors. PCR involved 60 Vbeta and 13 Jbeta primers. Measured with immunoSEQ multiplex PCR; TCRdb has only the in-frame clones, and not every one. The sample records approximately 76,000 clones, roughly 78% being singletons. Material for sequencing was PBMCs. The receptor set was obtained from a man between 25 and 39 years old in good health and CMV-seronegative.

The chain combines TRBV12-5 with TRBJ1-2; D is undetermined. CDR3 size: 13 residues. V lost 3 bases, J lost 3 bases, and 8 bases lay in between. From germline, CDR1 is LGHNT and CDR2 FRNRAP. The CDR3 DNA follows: TGTGCTAGTGGTTTCCCCGGGGACTATGGCTACACCTTC. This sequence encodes CASGFPGDYGYTF.

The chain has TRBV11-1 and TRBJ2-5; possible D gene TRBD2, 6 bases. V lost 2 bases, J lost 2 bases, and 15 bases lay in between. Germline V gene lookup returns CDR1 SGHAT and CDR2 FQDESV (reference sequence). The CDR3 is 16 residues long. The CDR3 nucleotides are TGTGCCAGCAGCTTATTTTCTAGCGTAGTACAAGAGACCCAGTACTTC. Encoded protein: CASSLFSSVVQETQYF.

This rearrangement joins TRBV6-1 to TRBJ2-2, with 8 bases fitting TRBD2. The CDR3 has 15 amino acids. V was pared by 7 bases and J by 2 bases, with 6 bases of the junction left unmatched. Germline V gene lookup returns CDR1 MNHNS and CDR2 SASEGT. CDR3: CASIFGTSNTGELFF. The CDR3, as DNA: TGTGCCAGCATATTTGGGACTAGTAACACCGGGGAGCTGTTTTTT.

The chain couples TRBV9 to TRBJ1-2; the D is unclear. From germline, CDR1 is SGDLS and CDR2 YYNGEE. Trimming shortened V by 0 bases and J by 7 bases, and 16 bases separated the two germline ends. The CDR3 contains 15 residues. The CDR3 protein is CASSVGKGRFGGYTF. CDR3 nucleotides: TGTGCCAGCAGCGTAGGAAAAGGGAGATTCGGTGGCTACACCTTC.

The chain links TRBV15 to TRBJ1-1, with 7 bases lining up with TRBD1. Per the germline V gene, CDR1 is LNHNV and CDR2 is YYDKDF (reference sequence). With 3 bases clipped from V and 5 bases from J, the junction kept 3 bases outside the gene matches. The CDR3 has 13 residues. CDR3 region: CATSRTGRTEAFF. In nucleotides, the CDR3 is TGTGCCACCAGCAGGACAGGGAGAACTGAAGCTTTCTTT.

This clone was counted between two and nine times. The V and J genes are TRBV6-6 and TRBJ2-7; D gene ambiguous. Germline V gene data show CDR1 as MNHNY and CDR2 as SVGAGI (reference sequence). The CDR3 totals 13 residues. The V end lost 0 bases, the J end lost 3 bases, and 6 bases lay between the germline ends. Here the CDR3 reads CASSYSPDYEQYF. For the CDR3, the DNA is TGTGCCAGCAGTTACTCTCCAGACTACGAGCAGTACTTC.

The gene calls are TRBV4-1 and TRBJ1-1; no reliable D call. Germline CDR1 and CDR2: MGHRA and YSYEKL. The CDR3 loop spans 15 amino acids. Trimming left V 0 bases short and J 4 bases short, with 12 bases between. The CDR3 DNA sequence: TGCGCCAGCAGCCAAGATGAGGGAGGACGCACTGAAGCTTTCTTT. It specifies CASSQDEGGRTEAFF.